Given below is one TCR beta chain in context. Which antigen it targets is not known. Base qualities were left out, and no much larger clone turns up one base away. The sample originates from a study of shared clonotypes between healthy human individuals (dated by TCRdb to the early 2020s). Regarding the complete study: A couple of women and a few men aged 18 to 49 years were included in the cohort. For each donor, CD4 naive and CD4 memory were each run on three plates, CD8 naive on two plates, and CD8 memory on one plate. To increase sequencing depth and limit assay-specific biases, TCR repertoire library preparation and sequencing were carried out by different laboratories using diverse techniques. Each donor's leukapheresis produced roughly between roughly 0.85 and 10 billion PBMCs. To estimate repertoire size and how much clonotype sharing occurs between individuals, the study deeply sequenced the blood TCR repertoires of roughly 5 healthy adults. The investigation overall reported the following: Sampling was restricted to blood, and TCR repertoires in tissue are likely to differ from TCR repertoires in blood. The small number of donors limited the genetic and exposure-history diversity represented. Pairwise subsampling indicated that sequencing depth was expected to affect the degree of clonotype sharing among donors. Estimated clonotype richness was generally larger for naive than for memory subsets. When several donors were compared, the shared fraction of clonotypes was around 5% for naive CD4, roughly 3.3% for naive CD8, 2% to 2.5% for memory CD4, and roughly 0.43% for memory CD8. Higher generation probabilities were observed for clonotypes shared by all four sorted-subset donors than for non-shared clonotypes. Incomplete sequencing was indicated by rarefaction of sorted-subset datasets, despite the large sequencing depth.

The donors were healthy, HIV-negative adults who had no recently reported acute infections or vaccinations. Every donor was a Caucasian adult residing in Nashville, Tennessee, USA. CD4+ T cells were enriched by magnetic negative selection, after which naive cells were positively selected on CD45RA and the negative fraction was taken as the memory subset. Blood was obtained by leukapheresis, after which PBMCs were separated by Ficoll-Histopaque density gradient centrifugation and cryopreserved in liquid nitrogen vapor phase. Analytical flow cytometry was used to check the purity and quantity of each magnetically sorted T cell population. From each sorted fraction, genomic DNA was isolated and quantified by UV absorbance on a Nanodrop 2000c. Compared with germline, V lacks 6 bases and J lacks 3 bases; bases without a gene match: 4. The germline V gene provides CDR1 MNHNS and CDR2 SASEGT. Spanning cysteine to phenylalanine, the CDR3 consists of 14 amino acids. This entry keeps only the CDR3 DNA: 42 bases, framed from base 1.

Using the deep immunoSEQ assay, multiplex PCR amplified TCR CDR3 regions from genomic DNA. Extracted genomic DNA from each cell subset was distributed evenly across all wells of several immunoSEQ 96-well plates, and each plate was treated as a replicate. Each replicate PCR for sorted subsets received around 200 ng genomic DNA, equal to tens of thousands of T cell genomes. Purified libraries were measured with a Qubit 3.0 fluorometer, size-checked on a Bioanalyzer 2100, and measured again with the KAPA Library Quantification kit. Every immunoSEQ 96-well plate was sequenced on a dedicated single-read 150-cycle Illumina NextSeq 550 flow cell. From the authors' description of their analysis: Because the immunoSEQ output held only junctional sequences and lacked quality scores, the filtering could not match the filtering applied to full-length reads. To assign V/J genes and CDR3, sequences were annotated using PyIR, a Python wrapper for IgBLAST v1.9, with IMGT germline references. Reads were filtered out if the reads had weak V/J assignments (E-value above 1e-6), no CDR3, stop codons, out-of-frame junctions, or ambiguous translated residues. A V3J clonotype was defined by an identical inferred V gene, J gene, and CDR3 amino acid sequence. To compute the percentage overlap between repertoires, the number of shared unique clonotypes was divided by the size of the smaller repertoire. Repertoire richness was assessed with RTK rarefaction, the Chao1 estimator, and Recon v2.1 estimates of unobserved clonotypes. OLGA was used to compute generation probabilities for all TCRbeta clonotypes that the gDNA method yielded from a handful of donors. TCRdb carries this immuneACCESS record with in-frame sequences only. Its versions omit some clonotypes, under half of them owing to an unresolved V gene in the studies checked, with the rest unexplained. The DNA was the basis for D and trimming; V, J and clone size are from that table. This sample holds some 1.5 million clones; more than 95% were observed only once. Approximately 1.2% of the sample rests with the top ten.

The V gene is TRBV6-1 and the J gene is TRBJ2-3, with 9 bases matching TRBD2. This clonotype was obtained from a man aged 25 to 40 in good health. Specimen: naive CD4+ T cells sorted from blood. This specimen's cell subset or site label, per the study, means: CD45RA+ positively selected. The DNA reads TGTGCCAGCAGGATGGCGGGGGGGACAGATACGCAGTATTTT. Its translation is CASRMAGGTDTQYF.